Presented here are 22 T cell receptor beta chains from one specimen sequenced in a study of cytomegalovirus exposure and HLA in healthy donors. The PCR employed 60 Vbeta primers together with 13 Jbeta primers. This table comes from immunoSEQ multiplex PCR, and its TCRdb copy is limited to in-frame clones, with some not included. Of 140,000 or so clones detected, 82% appear once; the ten largest clones hold approximately 3.6%. Sequenced input: PBMCs. Source of these receptors: a male donor in good health and CMV-seronegative.

The chain combines TRBV5-5 with TRBJ2-7, with TRBD1 identical over 9 bases. Germline lookup yields CDR1 SGHKS and CDR2 YYEKEE (reference sequence). The CDR3 has 15 residues. The J segment lost 4 bases and the V segment lost 0 bases, leaving 5 bases of the junction unmatched. The CDR3 sequence: CASSLEGTGPYEQYF. The CDR3 DNA sequence: TGTGCCAGCAGCTTGGAGGGGACAGGGCCTTACGAGCAGTACTTC.

This clone has only a few counts. Other DNA sequences of this sample code for an identical CDR3. The chain's CDR3 is CASCFKEKTAYEQYF. The DNA of the CDR3 is TGTGCCAGTTGTTTCAAGGAGAAGACGGCATACGAGCAGTACTTC. The rearrangement links TRBV27 to TRBJ2-7; D call uncertain. CDR1 is MNHEY and CDR2 is SMNVEV in the germline V gene (reference sequence). Trimming left V 9 bases short and J 4 bases short, with 22 bases between. The CDR3 is made up of 15 amino acids.

About this clone: One end of the junction fails to match germline, which may point to a read error. The V call is TRBV30, the J call TRBJ1-4; 7 bases agree with TRBD1. This CDR3 region has 14 residues. Germline V CDR1 and CDR2: GTSNPN, SVGIG (reference sequence). The CDR3 region is CAWGKGGFNEELFF. Here the CDR3 DNA reads TGTGCCTGGGGAAAAGGGGGCTTCAATGAAGAACTGTTTTTT.

This sequence joins TRBV6-5 and TRBJ2-6; D remains unclear. Germline CDR1 MNHEY, CDR2 SVGAGI. V was cut by 5 bases and J by 0 bases, with 8 bases left in between. The CDR3 is 15 amino acids. The CDR3 sequence is CASSLLSSGANVLTF. The CDR3 DNA is TGTGCCAGCAGTCTACTGTCCTCTGGGGCCAACGTCCTGACTTTC.

V gene TRBV28 combines with J gene TRBJ2-3, with 13 positions matching TRBD2. The CDR3 runs to 14 residues. V was pared by 6 bases and J by 6 bases, with 3 bases of the junction left unmatched. The V gene's germline CDR1 is MDHEN and CDR2 SYDVKM. The CDR3 nucleotides are TGTGCCAGCAGACTAGCGGGAGGGACGGATACGCAGTATTTT. Its protein is CASRLAGGTDTQYF. The entire variable domain, with the rest obtained from reference TRBV28 and TRBJ2-3, is as follows: DVKVTQSSRYLVKRTGEKVFLECVQDMDHENMFWYRQDPGLGLRLIYFSYDVKMKEKGDIPEGYSVSREKKERFSLILESASTNQTSMYLCASRLAGGTDTQYFGPGTRLTVL.

The gene calls are TRBV13 and TRBJ1-3; 9 nucleotides agree with TRBD1. Germline V lookup: CDR1 PRHDT, CDR2 FYEKMQ (reference sequence). With V trimmed by 5 bases and J by 5 bases, 7 bases remained unmatched. CDR3 length: 15 amino acids. The CDR3 is CASSPRQGVRNTIYF. In DNA form, the CDR3 reads TGTGCCAGCAGCCCCCGACAGGGGGTAAGAAACACCATATATTTT.

The V call is TRBV5-1, the J call TRBJ1-3; unclear D gene. V lost 4 bases and J 2 bases, leaving 10 bases between the germline ends. CDR1 SGHRS and CDR2 YFSETQ come from the germline V gene. The CDR3 is 14 residues long. The CDR3, as DNA: TGCGCCAGCAGCCCCCCCGGGGCTGGAAACACCATATATTTT. Translating gives CASSPPGAGNTIYF.

V is TRBV28 and J is TRBJ1-2; 8 bases match TRBD1. The V gene's germline CDR1 is MDHEN and CDR2 SYDVKM. There are 15 residues in the CDR3. Germline trimming cut 3 bases from V and 4 bases from J; bases unmatched to any gene: 7. CDR3 sequence reads: CASSFATGVIYGYTF. The CDR3 bases are TGTGCCAGCAGTTTCGCGACAGGGGTAATCTATGGCTACACCTTC.

The count of this clone is one. The J gene is TRBJ2-5, the V gene TRBV15; 7 positions match TRBD2. Germline lookup yields CDR1 LNHNV and CDR2 YYDKDF (reference sequence). CDR3 length: 13 residues. V was clipped by 5 bases and J by 3 bases; unmatched bases: 3. CDR3 coding DNA: TGTGCCACCAGCCCGGGACTAAAAGAGACCCAGTACTTC. The encoded protein is CATSPGLKETQYF.

This clone showed up just once. The V and J genes are TRBV9 and TRBJ1-2; 9 nucleotides agree with TRBD1. V lost 0 bases and J lost 6; bases outside the gene matches: 6. This CDR3 region has 15 residues. The germline V gene encodes CDR1 SGDLS and CDR2 YYNGEE. In DNA, the CDR3 is TGTGCCAGCAGCGTAGGGGTACAGGGGGCTCATGGCTACACCTTC. Its protein is CASSVGVQGAHGYTF.

The chain combines TRBV14 with TRBJ1-5; maybe TRBD1 (5 bases). V dropped 1 base and J dropped 9 bases, with 10 bases sitting between them. The CDR3 extends over 13 amino acids. Germline CDR1 and CDR2: SGHDN and FVKESK. The CDR3 sequence is CASSQGGGGPQHF. The DNA of the CDR3 is TGTGCCAGCAGCCAAGGTGGCGGGGGGCCCCAGCATTTT.

The table lists this clone with a count of one. This sequence joins TRBV11-2 and TRBJ2-7; D might be TRBD1 (5 bases). V was clipped by 1 base and J by 0 bases, with 10 bases between them. This CDR3 region has 15 residues. Germline V gene lookup returns CDR1 SGHAT and CDR2 FQNNGV. CDR3 sequence (DNA): TGTGCCAGCAGCTTAGTTCAGGGCCTCTCCTACGAGCAGTACTTC. It codes for CASSLVQGLSYEQYF.

The rearrangement joins TRBV27 to TRBJ2-2; TRBD1 might be the D (5 bases). Germline CDR1 is MNHEY and CDR2 is SMNVEV (reference sequence). This CDR3 contains 14 residues. Trimming took 6 bases from V and 3 from J, leaving 11 bases between them. As DNA, the CDR3 is TGTGCCAGCAGCGGGCAGGGCTACACCGGGGAGCTGTTTTTT. Residues: CASSGQGYTGELFF.

Written as DNA, the CDR3 is TGTGCCAGTAGCGGGAGGGCCTACGAGCAGTACTTC. Residues: CASSGRAYEQYF. The rearrangement links TRBV27 to TRBJ2-7; 11 positions match TRBD2. Germline trimming cut 9 bases from V and 2 bases from J; bases unmatched to any gene: 0. CDR1 is MNHEY and CDR2 is SMNVEV in the germline V gene (reference sequence). This CDR3 contains 12 residues.

V usage is TRBV11-1 and J usage is TRBJ2-1; TRBD2 matches 13 bases. The CDR3 loop spans 16 amino acids. Germline CDR1 is SGHAT and CDR2 is FQDESV (reference sequence). With V trimmed by 5 bases and J by 2 bases, 3 bases remained unmatched. CDR3 in amino acids: CASSRTSGRPYNEQFF. CDR3 in DNA: TGTGCCAGCAGCCGGACTAGCGGGAGACCCTACAATGAGCAGTTCTTC.

DNA of the CDR3: TGTGCCAGTAGTATTGGGCCTTCGCAGTACTTC. Translated: CASSIGPSQYF. This chain connects TRBV19 to TRBJ2-7; D is unresolved. V was cut by 3 bases and J by 9 bases, with 9 bases left in between. The CDR3 is made up of 11 amino acids. Germline V gives CDR1 LNHDA, CDR2 SQIVND (reference sequence).

A few counts support this clone. This chain joins TRBV4-3 and TRBJ2-5, with a possible D match to TRBD1 (5 bases). The V gene's germline CDR1 is LGHNA and CDR2 YSLEER. The CDR3 totals 18 residues. The V end was cut by 0 bases, the J end by 3 bases, with 20 bases between. The DNA for the CDR3 is TGCGCCAGCAGCCAAGATTTGATTAGTAGGGGCGCGGAAGAGACCCAGTACTTC. Amino acid sequence: CASSQDLISRGAEETQYF.

The chain recombines TRBV25-1 with TRBJ2-2; D is possibly TRBD1 (6 bases). V was trimmed by 1 base and J by 3 bases, leaving 15 bases between them. The germline V gene encodes CDR1 MGHDK and CDR2 SYGVNS. The CDR3 runs to 17 residues. The CDR3 here is CASSELSWTEDTGELFF. The CDR3 region has the DNA TGTGCCAGCAGTGAATTATCATGGACAGAAGACACCGGGGAGCTGTTTTTT.

The J gene is TRBJ2-2, the V gene TRBV14, with 8 positions matching TRBD1. The CDR3 consists of 15 residues. V shed 4 bases, J shed 5 bases, and the junction held 6 bases outside the gene matches. Germline V gene data show CDR1 as SGHDN and CDR2 as FVKESK. The CDR3 DNA is TGTGCCAGCAGCCTCCAGGGGGCGCGAACCGGGGAGCTGTTTTTT. As protein: CASSLQGARTGELFF.

This clone has more than one count but fewer than ten. This chain uses TRBV29-1 with TRBJ2-7; D may be TRBD2 (6 bases). Germline values: CDR1 SQVTM, CDR2 ANQGSEA. Trimming removed 0 bases from V and 3 bases from J, with 12 bases in between. The CDR3 has 14 amino acids. CDR3 nucleotides: TGCAGCGTTGAAGAGGGACGGGGAGGCTACGAGCAGTACTTC. This translates into CSVEEGRGGYEQYF.

The chain uses TRBV7-3 and TRBJ2-7; D may be TRBD2 (6 bases). V was trimmed by 1 base and J by 0 bases, leaving 13 bases between them. The CDR3 runs 16 residues. From germline, CDR1 is SGHTA and CDR2 FQGTGA. The CDR3 is CASSLRGGGASYEQYF. CDR3 bases: TGTGCCAGCAGCTTAAGGGGCGGCGGGGCCTCCTACGAGCAGTACTTC. Complete variable domain (other parts from reference TRBV7-3 and TRBJ2-7): GAGVSQTPSNKVTEKGKYVELRCDPISGHTALYWYRQSLGQGPEFLIYFQGTGAADDSGLPNDRFFAVRPEGSVSTLKIQRTERGDSAVYLCASSLRGGGASYEQYFGPGTRLTVT.

This chain links TRBV6-6 with TRBJ1-1, with D possibly TRBD1 on 6 matching bases. CDR1 MNHNY and CDR2 SVGAGI come from the germline V gene (reference sequence). The CDR3 runs 15 residues. V dropped 4 bases and J dropped 3 bases, with 15 bases sitting between them. CDR3 sequence (DNA): TGTGCCAGCAGTTCTAGACCAAGGACAGACACTGAAGCTTTCTTT. Its translation: CASSSRPRTDTEAFF.